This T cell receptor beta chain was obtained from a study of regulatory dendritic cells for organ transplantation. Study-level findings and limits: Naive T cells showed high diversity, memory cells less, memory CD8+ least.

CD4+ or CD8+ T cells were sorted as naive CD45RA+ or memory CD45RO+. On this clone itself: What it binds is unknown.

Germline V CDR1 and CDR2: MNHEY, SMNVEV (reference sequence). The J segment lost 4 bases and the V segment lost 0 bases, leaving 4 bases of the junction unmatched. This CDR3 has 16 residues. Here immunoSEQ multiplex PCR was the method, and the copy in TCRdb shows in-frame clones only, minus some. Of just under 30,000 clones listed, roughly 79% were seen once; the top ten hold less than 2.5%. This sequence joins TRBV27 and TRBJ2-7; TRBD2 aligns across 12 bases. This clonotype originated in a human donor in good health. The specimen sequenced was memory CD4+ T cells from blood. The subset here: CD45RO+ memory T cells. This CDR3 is CASSLSLAGGGYEQYF. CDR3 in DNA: TGTGCCAGCAGTTTATCGCTAGCGGGAGGGGGGTACGAGCAGTACTTC.